Sequencing of this T cell receptor (beta chain) was carried out in a study of response to subunit inactivated influenza vaccine. Trimming took off 2 bases at V and 6 bases at J, with 7 bases between the two ends. The CDR3 totals 11 residues. CDR1 and CDR2 from the germline V gene are SQVTM and ANQGSEA. A single record per CDR3 protein comes from TCRdb applying MiXCR to the RT-PCR reads. The top ten clones hold 11% of a sample with 610,000 or so distinct CDR3 sequences, around 13% of them seen once. The V call is TRBV29-1, the J call TRBJ1-2; D is ambiguous. The input for sequencing was PBMCs from blood, taken 11 to 12 days after vaccination. The origin of this receptor is a man aged 45-60 years who received an inactivated influenza vaccine. CDR3 sequence reads: CSVERGDGYTF. CDR3 nucleotides: TGCAGCGTTGAACGGGGAGATGGCTACACCTTC.